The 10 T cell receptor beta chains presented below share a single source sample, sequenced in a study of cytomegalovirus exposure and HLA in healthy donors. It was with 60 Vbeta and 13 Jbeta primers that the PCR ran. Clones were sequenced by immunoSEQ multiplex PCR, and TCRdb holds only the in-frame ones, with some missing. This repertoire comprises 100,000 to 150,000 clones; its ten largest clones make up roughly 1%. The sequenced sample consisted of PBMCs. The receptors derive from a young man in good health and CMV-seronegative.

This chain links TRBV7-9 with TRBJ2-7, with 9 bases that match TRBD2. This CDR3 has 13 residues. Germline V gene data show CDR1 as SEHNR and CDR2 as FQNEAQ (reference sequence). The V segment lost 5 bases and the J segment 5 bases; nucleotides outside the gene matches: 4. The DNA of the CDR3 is TGTGCCAGCAGCCAAGGGACTAGCAACGAGCAGTACTTC. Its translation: CASSQGTSNEQYF.

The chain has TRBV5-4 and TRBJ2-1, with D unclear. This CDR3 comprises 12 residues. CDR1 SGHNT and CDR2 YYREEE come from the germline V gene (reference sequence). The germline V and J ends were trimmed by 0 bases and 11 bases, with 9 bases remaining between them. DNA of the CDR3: TGTGCCAGCAGCTTGGCTGCAACAAAGCAGTTCTTC. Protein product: CASSLAATKQFF.

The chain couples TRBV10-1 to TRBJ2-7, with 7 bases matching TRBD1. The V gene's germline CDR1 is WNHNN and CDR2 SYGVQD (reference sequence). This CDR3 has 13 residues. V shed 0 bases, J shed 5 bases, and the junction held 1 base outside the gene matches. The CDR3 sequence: CASSESGTDEQYF. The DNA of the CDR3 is TGCGCCAGCAGTGAGTCGGGGACAGACGAGCAGTACTTC.

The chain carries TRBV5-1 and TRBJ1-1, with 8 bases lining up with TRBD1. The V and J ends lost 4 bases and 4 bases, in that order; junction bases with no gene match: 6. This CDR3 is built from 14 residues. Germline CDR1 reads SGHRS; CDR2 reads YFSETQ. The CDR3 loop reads CASSPWTGFTEAFF. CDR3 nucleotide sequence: TGCGCCAGCAGCCCATGGACAGGGTTCACTGAAGCTTTCTTT.

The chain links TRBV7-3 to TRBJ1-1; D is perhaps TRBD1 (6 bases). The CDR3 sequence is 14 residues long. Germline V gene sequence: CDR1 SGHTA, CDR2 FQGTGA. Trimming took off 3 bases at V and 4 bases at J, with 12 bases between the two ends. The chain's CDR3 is CASSFLGASTEAFF. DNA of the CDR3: TGTGCCAGCAGCTTTTTGGGGGCGAGCACTGAAGCTTTCTTT.

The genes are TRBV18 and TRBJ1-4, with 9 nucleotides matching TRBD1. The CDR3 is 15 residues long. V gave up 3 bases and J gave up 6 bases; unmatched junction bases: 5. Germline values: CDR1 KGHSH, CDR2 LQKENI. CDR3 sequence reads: CASSPPGQGYEKLFF. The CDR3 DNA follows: TGTGCCAGCTCACCGCCGGGACAGGGTTATGAAAAACTGTTTTTT.

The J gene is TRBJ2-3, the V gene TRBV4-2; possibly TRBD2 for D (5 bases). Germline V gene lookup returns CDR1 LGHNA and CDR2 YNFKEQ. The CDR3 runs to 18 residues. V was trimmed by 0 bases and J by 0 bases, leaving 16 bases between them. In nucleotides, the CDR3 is TGTGCCAGCAGCCAAGATGAGTGGGAGAACAGTAGCACAGATACGCAGTATTTT. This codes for CASSQDEWENSSTDTQYF.

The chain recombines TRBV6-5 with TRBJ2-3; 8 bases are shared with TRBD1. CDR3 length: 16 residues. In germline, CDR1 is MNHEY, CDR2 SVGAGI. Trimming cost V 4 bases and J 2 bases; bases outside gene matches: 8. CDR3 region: CASSSGQGPNTDTQYF. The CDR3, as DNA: TGTGCCAGCAGTTCCGGACAGGGACCAAACACAGATACGCAGTATTTT.

The CDR3: CASPLLERGGSTGELFF. CDR3 nucleotides: TGTGCCAGCCCCCTACTTGAGCGGGGGGGCAGCACCGGGGAGCTGTTTTTT. The chain joins TRBV7-2 to TRBJ2-2, with TRBD2 identical over 10 bases. CDR1 and CDR2 from the germline V gene are SGHTA and FQGNSA. The CDR3 runs 17 residues. V was clipped by 8 bases and J by 4 bases; unmatched bases: 13.

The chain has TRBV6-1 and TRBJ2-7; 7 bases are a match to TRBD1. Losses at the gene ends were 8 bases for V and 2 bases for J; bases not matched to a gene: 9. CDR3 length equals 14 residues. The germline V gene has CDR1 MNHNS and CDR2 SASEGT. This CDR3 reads CASEETGITYEQYF. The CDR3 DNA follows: TGTGCCAGCGAAGAGACAGGGATTACCTACGAGCAGTACTTC.